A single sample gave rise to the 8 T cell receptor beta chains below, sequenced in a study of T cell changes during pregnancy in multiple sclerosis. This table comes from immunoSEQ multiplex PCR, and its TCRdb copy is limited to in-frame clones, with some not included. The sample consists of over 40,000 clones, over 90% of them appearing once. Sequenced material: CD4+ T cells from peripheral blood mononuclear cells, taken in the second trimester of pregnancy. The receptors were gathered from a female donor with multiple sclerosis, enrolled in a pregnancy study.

CDR3: CASSRGDRDNSPLHF. The DNA of the CDR3 is TGTGCCAGCAGCCGTGGAGACAGAGATAATTCACCCCTCCACTTT. The chain combines TRBV6-5 with TRBJ1-6; tentatively, D is TRBD1 (5 bases). The germline CDR1 and CDR2 sequences are MNHEY and SVGAGI. V lost 6 bases and J lost 5, with 14 bases in between. The CDR3 is 15 residues long.

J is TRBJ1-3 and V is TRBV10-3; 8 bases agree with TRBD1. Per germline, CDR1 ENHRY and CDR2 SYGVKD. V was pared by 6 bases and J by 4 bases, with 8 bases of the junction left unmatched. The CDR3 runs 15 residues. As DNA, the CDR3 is TGTGCCATCAGGGGTCCCGGGACAGGAGGAAACACCATATATTTT. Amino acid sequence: CAIRGPGTGGNTIYF.

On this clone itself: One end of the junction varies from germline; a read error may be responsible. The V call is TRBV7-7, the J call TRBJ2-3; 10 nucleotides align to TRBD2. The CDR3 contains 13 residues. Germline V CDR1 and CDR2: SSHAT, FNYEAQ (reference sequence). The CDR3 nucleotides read TGTGCTAGCAGCACTAGCGGGGCAGATACGCAGTATTTT. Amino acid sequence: CASSTSGADTQYF.

CDR3 sequence: CASSQTGSSALHF. As DNA, the CDR3 is TGTGCCAGCAGCCAGACCGGGAGTTCGGCCCTCCACTTT. This rearrangement joins TRBV4-2 to TRBJ1-6; no firm D call. V was shortened by 3 bases and J by 14 bases, with 14 bases between the two germline ends. This CDR3 comprises 13 residues. Per germline, CDR1 LGHNA and CDR2 YNFKEQ.

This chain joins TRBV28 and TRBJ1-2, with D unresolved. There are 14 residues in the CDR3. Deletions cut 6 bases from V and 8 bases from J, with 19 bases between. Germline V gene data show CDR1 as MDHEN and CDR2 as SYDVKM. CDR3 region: CASRREGSHWGYTF. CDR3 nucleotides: TGTGCCAGCAGGAGGGAGGGAAGTCATTGGGGCTACACCTTC.

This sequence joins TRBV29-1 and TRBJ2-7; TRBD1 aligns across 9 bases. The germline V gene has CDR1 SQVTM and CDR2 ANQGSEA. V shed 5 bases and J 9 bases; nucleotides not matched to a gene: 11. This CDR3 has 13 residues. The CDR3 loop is CSVSTSDRGRQYF. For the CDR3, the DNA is TGCAGCGTTAGTACCTCGGACAGGGGTAGGCAGTACTTC.

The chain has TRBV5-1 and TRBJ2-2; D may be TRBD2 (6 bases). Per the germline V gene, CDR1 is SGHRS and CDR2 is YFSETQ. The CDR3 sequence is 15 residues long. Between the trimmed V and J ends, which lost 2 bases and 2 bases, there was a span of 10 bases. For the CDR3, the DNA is TGCGCCAGCAGCTTCCGGGAGCCCAACACCGGGGAGCTGTTTTTT. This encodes CASSFREPNTGELFF.

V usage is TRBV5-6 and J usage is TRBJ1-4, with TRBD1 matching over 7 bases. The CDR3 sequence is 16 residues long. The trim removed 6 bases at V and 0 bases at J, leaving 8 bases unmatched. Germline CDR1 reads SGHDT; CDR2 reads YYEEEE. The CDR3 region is CASTLRGVATNEKLFF. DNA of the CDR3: TGTGCCAGCACCCTCAGGGGGGTTGCAACTAATGAAAAACTGTTTTTT.